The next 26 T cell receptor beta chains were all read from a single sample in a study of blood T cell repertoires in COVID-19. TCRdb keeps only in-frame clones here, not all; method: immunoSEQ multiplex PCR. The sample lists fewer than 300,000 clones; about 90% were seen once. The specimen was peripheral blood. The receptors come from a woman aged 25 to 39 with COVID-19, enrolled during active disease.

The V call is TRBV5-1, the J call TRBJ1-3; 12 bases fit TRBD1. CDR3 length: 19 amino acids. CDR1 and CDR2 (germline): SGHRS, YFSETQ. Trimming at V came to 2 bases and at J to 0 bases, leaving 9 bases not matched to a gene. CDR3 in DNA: TGCGCCAGCAGCTTAGGGACAGGGGGCGCGGGAAGCTCTGGAAACACCATATATTTT. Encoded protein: CASSLGTGGAGSSGNTIYF.

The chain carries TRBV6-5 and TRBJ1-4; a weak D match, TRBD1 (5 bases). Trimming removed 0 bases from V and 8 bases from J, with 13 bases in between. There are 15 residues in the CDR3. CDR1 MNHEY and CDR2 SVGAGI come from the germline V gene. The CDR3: CASSYSGQGKEKLFF. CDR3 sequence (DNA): TGTGCCAGCAGTTACTCGGGCCAGGGAAAGGAAAAACTGTTTTTT.

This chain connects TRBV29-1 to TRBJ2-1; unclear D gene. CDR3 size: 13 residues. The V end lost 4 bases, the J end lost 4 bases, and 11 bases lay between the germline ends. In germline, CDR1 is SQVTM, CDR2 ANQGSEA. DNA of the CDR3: TGCAGCGTTGTTACGATTACTTACAATGAGCAGTTCTTC. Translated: CSVVTITYNEQFF.

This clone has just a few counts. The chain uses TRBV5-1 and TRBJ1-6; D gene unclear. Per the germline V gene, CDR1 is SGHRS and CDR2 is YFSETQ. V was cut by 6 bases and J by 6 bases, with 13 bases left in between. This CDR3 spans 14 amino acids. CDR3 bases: TGCGCCAGCACCATAGACAACCCTAATTCACCCCTCCACTTT. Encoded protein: CASTIDNPNSPLHF.

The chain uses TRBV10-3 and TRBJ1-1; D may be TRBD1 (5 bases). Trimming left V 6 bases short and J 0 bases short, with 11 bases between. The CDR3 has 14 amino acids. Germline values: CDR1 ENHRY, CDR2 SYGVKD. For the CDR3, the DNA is TGTGCCATCAGCCAGGGTTTCATGAACACTGAAGCTTTCTTT. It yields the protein CAISQGFMNTEAFF.

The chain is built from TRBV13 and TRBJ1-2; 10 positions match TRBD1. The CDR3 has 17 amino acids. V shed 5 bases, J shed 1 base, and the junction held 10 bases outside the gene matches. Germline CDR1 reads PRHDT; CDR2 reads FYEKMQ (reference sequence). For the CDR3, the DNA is TGTGCCAGCAGCGAATGGGACAGGGGACATTTTAACTATGGCTACACCTTC. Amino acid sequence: CASSEWDRGHFNYGYTF.

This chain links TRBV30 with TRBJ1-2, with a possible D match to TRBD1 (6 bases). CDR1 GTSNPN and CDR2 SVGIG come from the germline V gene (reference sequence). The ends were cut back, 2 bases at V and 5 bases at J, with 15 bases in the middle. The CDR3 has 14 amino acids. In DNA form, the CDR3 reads TGTGCCTGGAGTCTCACCGGGACACAATATGGCTACACCTTC. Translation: CAWSLTGTQYGYTF.

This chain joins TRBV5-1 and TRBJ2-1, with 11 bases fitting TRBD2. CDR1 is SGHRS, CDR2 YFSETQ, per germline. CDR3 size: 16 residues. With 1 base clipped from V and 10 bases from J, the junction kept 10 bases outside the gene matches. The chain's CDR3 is CASSLTGTSGVHEQFF. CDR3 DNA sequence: TGCGCCAGCAGCTTGACCGGGACTAGCGGAGTACACGAGCAGTTCTTC.

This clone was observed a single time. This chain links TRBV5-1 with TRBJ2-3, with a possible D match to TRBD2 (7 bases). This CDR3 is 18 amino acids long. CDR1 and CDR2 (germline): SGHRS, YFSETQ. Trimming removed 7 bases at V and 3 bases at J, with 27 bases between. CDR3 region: CASSSRFRLEGGTDTQYF. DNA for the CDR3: TGCGCCAGCTCCTCCCGCTTCCGACTCGAGGGGGGGACAGATACGCAGTATTTT. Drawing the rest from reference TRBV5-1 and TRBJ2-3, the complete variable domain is KAGVTQTPRYLIKTRGQQVTLSCSPISGHRSVSWYQQTPGQGLQFLFEYFSETQRNKGNFPGRFSGRQFSNSRSEMNVSTLELGDSALYLCASSSRFRLEGGTDTQYFGPGTRLTVL.

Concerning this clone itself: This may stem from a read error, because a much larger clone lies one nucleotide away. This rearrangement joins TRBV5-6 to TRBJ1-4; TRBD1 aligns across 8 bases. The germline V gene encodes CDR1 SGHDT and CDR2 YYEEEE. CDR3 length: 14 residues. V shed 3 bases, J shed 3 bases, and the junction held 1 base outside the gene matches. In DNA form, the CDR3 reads TGTGCCAGCAGCTCCAGGGGGCCTAATGAAAAACTGTTTTTT. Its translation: CASSSRGPNEKLFF.

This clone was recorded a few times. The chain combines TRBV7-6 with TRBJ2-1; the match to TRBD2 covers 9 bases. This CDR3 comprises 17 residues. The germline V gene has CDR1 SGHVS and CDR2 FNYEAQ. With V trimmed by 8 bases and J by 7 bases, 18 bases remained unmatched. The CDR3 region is CASSPISSAGGKNEQFF. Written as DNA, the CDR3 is TGTGCCAGCTCCCCCATCAGTTCGGCGGGGGGGAAGAATGAGCAGTTCTTC.

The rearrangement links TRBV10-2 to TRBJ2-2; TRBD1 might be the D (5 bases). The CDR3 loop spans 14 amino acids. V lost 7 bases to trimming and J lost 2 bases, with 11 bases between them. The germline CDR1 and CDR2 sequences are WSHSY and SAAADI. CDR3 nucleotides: TGCGCCAGCAAGGCCAGGGCCAACACCGGGGAGCTGTTTTTT. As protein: CASKARANTGELFF.

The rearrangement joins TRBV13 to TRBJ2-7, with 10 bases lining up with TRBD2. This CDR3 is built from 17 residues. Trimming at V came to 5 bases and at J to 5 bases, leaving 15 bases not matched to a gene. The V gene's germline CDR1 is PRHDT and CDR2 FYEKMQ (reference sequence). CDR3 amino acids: CASSPSGGWDSGDEQYF. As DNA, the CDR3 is TGTGCCAGCAGCCCTAGCGGGGGATGGGACTCAGGGGACGAGCAGTACTTC.

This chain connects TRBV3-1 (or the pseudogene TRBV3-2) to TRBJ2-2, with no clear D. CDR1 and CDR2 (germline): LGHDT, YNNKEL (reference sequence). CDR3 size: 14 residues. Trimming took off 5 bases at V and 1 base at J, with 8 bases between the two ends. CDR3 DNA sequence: TGTGCCAGCAGCTCGGCAGGGAACACCGGGGAGCTGTTTTTT. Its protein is CASSSAGNTGELFF.

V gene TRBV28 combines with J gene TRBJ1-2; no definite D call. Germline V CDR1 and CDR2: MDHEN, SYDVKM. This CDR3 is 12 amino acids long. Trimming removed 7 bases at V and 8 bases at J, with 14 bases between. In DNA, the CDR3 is TGTGCCAGCATTCAGCGGGGATCAGGCTACACCTTC. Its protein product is CASIQRGSGYTF.

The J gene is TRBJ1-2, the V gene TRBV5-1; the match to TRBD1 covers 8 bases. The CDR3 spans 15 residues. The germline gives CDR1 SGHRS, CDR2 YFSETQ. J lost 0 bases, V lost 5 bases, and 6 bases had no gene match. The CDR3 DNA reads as TGCGCCAGCAGGGACCAGGGGGCAACTAACTATGGCTACACCTTC. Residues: CASRDQGATNYGYTF.

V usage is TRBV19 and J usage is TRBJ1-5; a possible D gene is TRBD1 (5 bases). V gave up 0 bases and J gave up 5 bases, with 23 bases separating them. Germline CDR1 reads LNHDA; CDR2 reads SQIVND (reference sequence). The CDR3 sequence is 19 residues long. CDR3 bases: TGTGCCAGTAGTATAGATCTGGCGGACATGCCAAGGACCCATCAGCCCCAGCATTTT. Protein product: CASSIDLADMPRTHQPQHF.

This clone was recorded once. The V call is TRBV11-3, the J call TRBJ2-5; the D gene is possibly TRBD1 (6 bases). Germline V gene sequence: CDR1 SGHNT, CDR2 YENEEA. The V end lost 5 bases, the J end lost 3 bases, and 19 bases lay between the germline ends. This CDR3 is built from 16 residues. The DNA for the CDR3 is TGTGCCAGCAGCCTACTAGGGCAGGGGACCAAAGAGACCCAGTACTTC. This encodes CASSLLGQGTKETQYF.

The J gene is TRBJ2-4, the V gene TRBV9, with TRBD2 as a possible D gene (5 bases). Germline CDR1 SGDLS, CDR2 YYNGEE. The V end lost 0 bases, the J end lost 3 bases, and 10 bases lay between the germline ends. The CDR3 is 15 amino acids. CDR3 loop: CASSVGEYGKNIQYF. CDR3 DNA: TGTGCCAGCAGCGTAGGGGAGTATGGCAAAAACATTCAGTACTTC.

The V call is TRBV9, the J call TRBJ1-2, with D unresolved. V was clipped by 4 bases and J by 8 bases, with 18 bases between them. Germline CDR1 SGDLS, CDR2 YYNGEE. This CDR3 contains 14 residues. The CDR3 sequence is CASSNNPVGGGYTF. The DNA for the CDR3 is TGTGCCAGCAGCAACAACCCGGTGGGAGGGGGCTACACCTTC.

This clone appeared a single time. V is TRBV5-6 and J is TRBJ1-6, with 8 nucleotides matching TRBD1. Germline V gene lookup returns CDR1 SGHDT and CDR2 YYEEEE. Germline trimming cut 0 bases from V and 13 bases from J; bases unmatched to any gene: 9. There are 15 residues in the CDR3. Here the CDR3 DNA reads TGTGCCAGCAGCTTGGGGACAGGGCCCTTCGGCCCCCTCCACTTT. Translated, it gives CASSLGTGPFGPLHF.

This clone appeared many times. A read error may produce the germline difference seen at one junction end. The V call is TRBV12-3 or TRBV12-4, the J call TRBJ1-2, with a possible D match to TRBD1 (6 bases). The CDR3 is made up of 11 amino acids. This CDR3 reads CASSLKQGPIF. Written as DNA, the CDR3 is TGTGCCAGCAGTTTAAAACAGGGCCCAATCTTC.

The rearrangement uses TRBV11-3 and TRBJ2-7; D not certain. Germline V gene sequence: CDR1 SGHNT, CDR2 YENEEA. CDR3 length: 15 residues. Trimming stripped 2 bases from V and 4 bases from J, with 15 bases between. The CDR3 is CASSLTSGSGYEQYF. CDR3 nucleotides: TGTGCCAGCAGCTTAACTTCCGGGTCCGGGTACGAGCAGTACTTC.

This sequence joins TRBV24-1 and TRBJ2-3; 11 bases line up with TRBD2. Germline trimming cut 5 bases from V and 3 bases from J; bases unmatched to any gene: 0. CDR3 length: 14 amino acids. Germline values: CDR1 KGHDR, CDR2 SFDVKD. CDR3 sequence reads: CATSASGGTDTQYF. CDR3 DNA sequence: TGTGCCACCAGTGCTAGCGGGGGGACAGATACGCAGTATTTT.

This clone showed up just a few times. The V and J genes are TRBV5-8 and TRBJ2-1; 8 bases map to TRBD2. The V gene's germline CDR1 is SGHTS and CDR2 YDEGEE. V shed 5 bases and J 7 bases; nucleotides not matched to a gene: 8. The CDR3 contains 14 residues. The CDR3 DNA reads TGTGCCAGCAGACACGGGGGGGCCCGGAATGAGCAGTTCTTC. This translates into CASRHGGARNEQFF.

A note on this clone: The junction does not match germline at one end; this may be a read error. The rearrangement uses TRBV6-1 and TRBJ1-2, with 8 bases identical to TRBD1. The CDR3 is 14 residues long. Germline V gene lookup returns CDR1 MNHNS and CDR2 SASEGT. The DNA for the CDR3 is TGTGCCAGCAGGGAAGACAGGGGACCCTATGGCTACACCTTC. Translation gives CASREDRGPYGYTF.